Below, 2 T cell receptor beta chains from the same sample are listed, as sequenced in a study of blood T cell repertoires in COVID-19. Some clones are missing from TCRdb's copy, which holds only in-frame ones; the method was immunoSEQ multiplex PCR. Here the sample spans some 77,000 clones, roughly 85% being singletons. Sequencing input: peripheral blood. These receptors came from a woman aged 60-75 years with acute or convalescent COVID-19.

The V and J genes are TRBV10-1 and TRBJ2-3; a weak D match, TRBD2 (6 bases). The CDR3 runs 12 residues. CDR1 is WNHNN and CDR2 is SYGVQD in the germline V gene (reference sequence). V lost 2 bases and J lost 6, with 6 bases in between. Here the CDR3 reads CASSEGRDTQYF. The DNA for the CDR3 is TGCGCCAGCAGTGAGGGGAGGGATACGCAGTATTTT.

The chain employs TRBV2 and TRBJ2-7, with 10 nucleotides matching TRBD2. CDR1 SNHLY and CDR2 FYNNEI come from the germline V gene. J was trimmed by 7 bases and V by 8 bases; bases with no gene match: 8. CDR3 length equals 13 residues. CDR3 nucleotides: TGTGCCAGCGCCCCTAGCGGGAGAGAAGAGCAGTACTTC. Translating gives CASAPSGREEQYF. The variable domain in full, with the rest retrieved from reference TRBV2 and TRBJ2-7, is EPEVTQTPSHQVTQMGQEVILRCVPISNHLYFYWYRQILGQKVEFLVSFYNNEISEKSEIFDDQFSVERPDGSNFTLKIRSTKLEDSAMYFCASAPSGREEQYFGPGTRLTVT.